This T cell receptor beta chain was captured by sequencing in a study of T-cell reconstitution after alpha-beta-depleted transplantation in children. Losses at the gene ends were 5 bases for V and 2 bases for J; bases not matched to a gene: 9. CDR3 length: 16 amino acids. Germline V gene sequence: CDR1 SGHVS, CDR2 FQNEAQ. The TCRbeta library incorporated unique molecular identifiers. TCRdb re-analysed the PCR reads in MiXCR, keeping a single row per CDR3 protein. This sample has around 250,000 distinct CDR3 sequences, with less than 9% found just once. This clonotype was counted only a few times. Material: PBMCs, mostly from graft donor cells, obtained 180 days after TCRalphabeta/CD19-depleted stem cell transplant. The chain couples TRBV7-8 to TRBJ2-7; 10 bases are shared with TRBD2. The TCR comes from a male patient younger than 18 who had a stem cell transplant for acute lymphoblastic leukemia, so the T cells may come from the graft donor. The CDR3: CASSRGGSGGAYEQYF. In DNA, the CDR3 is TGTGCCAGCAGCAGGGGGGGGAGCGGGGGGGCCTACGAGCAGTACTTC.